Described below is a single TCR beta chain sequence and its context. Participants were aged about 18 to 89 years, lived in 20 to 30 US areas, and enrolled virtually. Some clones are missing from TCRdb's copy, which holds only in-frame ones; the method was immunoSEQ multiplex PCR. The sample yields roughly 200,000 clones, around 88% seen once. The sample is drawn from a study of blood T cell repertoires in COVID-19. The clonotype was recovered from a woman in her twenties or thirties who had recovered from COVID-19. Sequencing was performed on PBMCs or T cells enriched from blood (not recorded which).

CDR3 DNA: TGTGCCAGCAGCTTCCTGTACGGACTAGGTAGTCCCGGGGAGCTGTTTTTT. Its translation: CASSFLYGLGSPGELFF. The J gene is TRBJ2-2, the V gene TRBV5-6; 7 nucleotides align to TRBD2. V lost 2 bases to trimming and J lost 6 bases; unmatched junction nucleotides: 13. The CDR3 totals 17 residues. Germline CDR1 is SGHDT and CDR2 is YYEEEE.